This record concerns one T cell receptor (beta chain) sequence. The sample originates from a study of shared clonotypes between healthy human individuals. Genomic DNA of every subset was divided equally among multiple immunoSEQ plates. The assay was immunoSEQ multiplex PCR, and TCRdb's table has in-frame clones only and misses some. This table holds about 2.4 million clones, 93% found once. The germline CDR1 and CDR2 sequences are SGHTA and FQGTGA. The CDR3 contains 13 residues. V was clipped by 5 bases and J by 1 base, with 8 bases between them. The rearrangement uses TRBV7-3 and TRBJ1-1; D gene uncertain. The source material was naive CD4+ T cells from PBMCs. Specified subset: CD45RA+ positively selected. The receptor was derived from a man between 18 and 35 years old in good health. Some clones in this sample may be carry-over from other donors' samples. This CDR3 reads CASSARQNTEAFF. Written as DNA, the CDR3 is TGTGCCAGCAGCGCCCGACAGAACACTGAAGCTTTCTTT. The complete variable domain, with remaining parts taken from reference TRBV7-3 and TRBJ1-1, reads GAGVSQTPSNKVTEKGKYVELRCDPISGHTALYWYRQSLGQGPEFLIYFQGTGAADDSGLPNDRFFAVRPEGSVSTLKIQRTERGDSAVYLCASSARQNTEAFFGQGTRLTVV.